This entry is about one T cell receptor (beta chain). Its target is unknown. In germline, CDR1 is SNHLY, CDR2 FYNNEI. The CDR3 has 14 residues. The V end lost 5 bases, the J end lost 3 bases, and 13 bases lay between the germline ends. The PCR made use of 60 Vbeta and 13 Jbeta primers. Using immunoSEQ multiplex PCR, the repertoire was profiled, and TCRdb retains in-frame clones only, with some absent. The sample shows around 80,000 clones, around 76% of them seen only once. The data stem from a study of cytomegalovirus exposure and HLA in healthy donors. General observations from the study: In a later analysis, TCR beta V- and J-gene trimming was associated with a missense DCLRE1C variant. The classifier, whose performance was assessed in both the original and validation cohorts, reportedly diagnosed cytomegalovirus status with high specificity and sensitivity.

The V gene is TRBV2, the J gene TRBJ1-2; possibly TRBD1 for D (5 bases). The sequenced material came from PBMCs. This receptor was identified in a man aged 18 to 35 in good health and CMV-seropositive. The CDR3 loop is CASSYSTGDYGYTF. CDR3 coding DNA: TGTGCCAGCAGTTATTCAACAGGAGACTATGGCTACACCTTC.